These 28 T cell receptor beta chains came from one sample sequenced in a study of blood T cell repertoires in COVID-19. Only in-frame clones appear in the TCRdb table, and some are missing; sequencing was by immunoSEQ multiplex PCR. The repertoire holds 65,000 or so clones, with roughly 77% as singletons. The sequenced material came from peripheral blood. These receptors all come from a man of 80 years or more with acute or convalescent COVID-19.

CDR3 amino acids: CASSFGVISYEQYF. The CDR3 DNA sequence: TGTGCCAGCAGCTTTGGAGTAATCTCCTACGAGCAGTACTTC. The chain employs TRBV11-3 and TRBJ2-7; no clear D. The ends were cut back, 3 bases at V and 0 bases at J, with 9 bases in the middle. The CDR3 extends over 14 amino acids. Germline V lookup: CDR1 SGHNT, CDR2 YENEEA.

The V gene is TRBV13, the J gene TRBJ2-5; maybe TRBD2 (6 bases). Germline CDR1 is PRHDT and CDR2 is FYEKMQ (reference sequence). The length of the CDR3 is 13 residues. Trimming left V 5 bases short and J 7 bases short, with 14 bases between. For the CDR3, the DNA is TGTGCCAGCAGCCCGGGGGTCAAGGGGACCCAGTACTTC. It is translated as CASSPGVKGTQYF.

This clone has a single count. The chain is built from TRBV5-1 and TRBJ1-2; unclear D gene. This CDR3 spans 13 amino acids. CDR1 SGHRS and CDR2 YFSETQ come from the germline V gene. With 2 bases removed from V and 3 bases from J, the gap between germline ends came to 8 bases. DNA of the CDR3: TGCGCCAGCAGCTTCGGCGGCGACTATGGCTACACCTTC. It yields the protein CASSFGGDYGYTF.

This chain joins TRBV7-9 and TRBJ2-1; TRBD1 agrees at 9 bases. The CDR3 totals 16 residues. Germline trimming cut 4 bases from V and 6 bases from J; bases unmatched to any gene: 10. The germline gives CDR1 SEHNR, CDR2 FQNEAQ (reference sequence). The CDR3 nucleotides are TGTGCCAGCAGCTGGGCCGGGACAGGGTTAGGCAATGAGCAGTTCTTC. Its translation is CASSWAGTGLGNEQFF.

The CDR3: CASSHHPGQGETGELFF. CDR3 bases: TGTGCCAGCAGCCATCACCCGGGACAGGGGGAAACCGGGGAGCTGTTTTTT. V usage is TRBV7-8 and J usage is TRBJ2-2; 11 bases fit TRBD1. The CDR3 has 17 amino acids. Germline CDR1 is SGHVS and CDR2 is FQNEAQ. V was clipped by 5 bases and J by 5 bases; unmatched bases: 10.

This sequence joins TRBV25-1 and TRBJ1-1; 7 bases map to TRBD1. The CDR3 is 14 residues long. Germline loops: CDR1 MGHDK, CDR2 SYGVNS. The ends lost 5 bases at V and 4 bases at J; junction bases unmatched: 7. This CDR3 is CASSPRGALTEAFF. In DNA form, the CDR3 reads TGTGCCAGCAGTCCCAGGGGGGCTCTCACTGAAGCTTTCTTT.

The chain recombines TRBV12-1 with TRBJ2-3; TRBD2 is taken as the D call from the table, unchecked against the DNA. TRBV12-1 is a pseudogene locus. CDR3 length equals 22 residues. Here the CDR3 reads CASSSQPPGLAGDPSSTDTQYF. Here the CDR3 DNA reads TGTGCCAGCAGCTCCCAACCACCGGGACTAGCGGGGGATCCTTCCAGCACAGATACGCAGTATTTT.

The J gene is TRBJ2-5, the V gene TRBV10-1; 9 bases are shared with TRBD1. The V segment lost 6 bases and the J segment 4 bases; nucleotides outside the gene matches: 6. This CDR3 spans 14 amino acids. Germline V gives CDR1 WNHNN, CDR2 SYGVQD (reference sequence). CDR3 sequence reads: CASSRDRVGETQYF. The CDR3 nucleotides are TGCGCCAGCAGCCGGGACAGGGTCGGAGAGACCCAGTACTTC.

V usage is TRBV4-1 and J usage is TRBJ1-5, with D unresolved. Trimming cost V 1 base and J 4 bases, with 11 bases left between them. This CDR3 spans 15 amino acids. Germline V gene data show CDR1 as MGHRA and CDR2 as YSYEKL. This CDR3 reads CASSQVAQSNQPQHF. The CDR3 DNA is TGCGCCAGCAGCCAAGTCGCACAGTCGAATCAGCCCCAGCATTTT.

In DNA, the CDR3 is TGTGCCAGCAGCTTAGGTTCCAGCGGGGGGACCGAGACCCAGTACTTC. Translation gives CASSLGSSGGTETQYF. The chain has TRBV7-9 and TRBJ2-5; 9 bases match TRBD2. This CDR3 is 16 amino acids long. V trimming: 1 base; J trimming: 5 bases; junction bases outside the gene matches: 8. Germline V gives CDR1 SEHNR, CDR2 FQNEAQ (reference sequence).

V is TRBV29-1 and J is TRBJ1-1, with D perhaps TRBD1 (5 bases). This CDR3 region has 13 residues. V shed 3 bases and J shed 5 bases, with 13 bases lying between them. Germline V gene data show CDR1 as SQVTM and CDR2 as ANQGSEA. Written as DNA, the CDR3 is TGCAGCGTTGACGATCGGGGGATGACTGAAGCTTTCTTT. Translation: CSVDDRGMTEAFF.

A few counts support this clone. The V call is TRBV18, the J call TRBJ1-2, with 9 bases fitting TRBD1. The CDR3 runs 12 residues. The V gene's germline CDR1 is KGHSH and CDR2 LQKENI. V shed 6 bases and J 9 bases; nucleotides not matched to a gene: 5. CDR3 protein: CASSTGGFRYTF. DNA of the CDR3: TGTGCCAGCTCGACAGGGGGATTTCGCTACACCTTC.

This sequence joins TRBV5-4 and TRBJ2-7, with 8 bases fitting TRBD1. After removal of 4 bases from V and 3 bases from J, the junction contained 6 bases not matched to a gene. CDR1 and CDR2 (germline): SGHNT, YYREEE (reference sequence). The length of the CDR3 is 14 residues. Here the CDR3 DNA reads TGTGCCAGCAGCGAGGACAGGGATATCTACGAGCAGTACTTC. Protein: CASSEDRDIYEQYF. The whole variable domain, filled in from reference TRBV5-4 and TRBJ2-7, reads ETGVTQSPTHLIKTRGQQVTLRCSSQSGHNTVSWYQQALGQGPQFIFQYYREEENGRGNFPPRFSGLQFPNYSSELNVNALELDDSALYLCASSEDRDIYEQYFGPGTRLTVT.

The rearrangement links TRBV19 to TRBJ2-3, with D maybe TRBD2 (5 bases). CDR1 is LNHDA, CDR2 SQIVND, per germline (reference sequence). The CDR3 runs 13 residues. V was clipped by 8 bases and J by 1 base, with 10 bases between them. The CDR3 reads CASCGSGTDTQYF. DNA of the CDR3: TGTGCCAGTTGTGGGAGCGGCACAGATACGCAGTATTTT.

CDR3 bases: TGTGCCAGCAGTTTATCGAGCAGCACAGATACGCAGTATTTT. Protein sequence: CASSLSSSTDTQYF. The chain employs TRBV27 and TRBJ2-3; D gene ambiguous. Germline V gene lookup returns CDR1 MNHEY and CDR2 SMNVEV (reference sequence). Trimming took 0 bases from V and 0 from J, leaving 4 bases between them. The CDR3 has 14 amino acids.

The chain employs TRBV9 and TRBJ1-2; D call uncertain. The germline V gene encodes CDR1 SGDLS and CDR2 YYNGEE. This CDR3 contains 14 residues. Trimming took 2 bases from V and 2 from J, leaving 10 bases between them. The CDR3 nucleotides read TGTGCCAGCAGCGTTGCGGGGAGCAACTATGGCTACACCTTC. This codes for CASSVAGSNYGYTF.

The V call is TRBV3-1 (or the pseudogene TRBV3-2), the J call TRBJ1-2; tentatively, D is TRBD1 (5 bases). Between the trimmed V and J ends, which lost 3 bases and 8 bases, there was a span of 10 bases. Germline lookup yields CDR1 LGHDT and CDR2 YNNKEL (reference sequence). The CDR3 has 12 residues. This CDR3 is CASSHLGGGYTF. Here the CDR3 DNA reads TGTGCCAGCAGCCACCTCGGGGGAGGCTACACCTTC.

The rearrangement links TRBV10-3 to TRBJ1-2, with 10 positions matching TRBD1. CDR3 size: 14 residues. CDR1 is ENHRY and CDR2 is SYGVKD in the germline V gene. Germline trimming cut 6 bases from V and 4 bases from J; bases unmatched to any gene: 5. This CDR3 reads CAIRPRDRGYGYTF. CDR3 bases: TGTGCCATCAGGCCCCGGGACAGGGGCTATGGCTACACCTTC.

The chain is built from TRBV11-2 and TRBJ1-2; D remains unclear. Trimming stripped 5 bases from V and 4 bases from J, with 20 bases between. This CDR3 region has 16 residues. Germline V gene sequence: CDR1 SGHAT, CDR2 FQNNGV. The CDR3: CASSPSPEGPLYGYTF. The CDR3, as DNA: TGTGCCAGCAGCCCTAGCCCTGAGGGCCCTCTCTATGGCTACACCTTC.

The gene calls are TRBV7-8 and TRBJ2-1, with 7 bases lining up with TRBD1. Germline trimming cut 5 bases from V and 7 bases from J; bases unmatched to any gene: 2. The CDR3 totals 12 residues. The germline V gene encodes CDR1 SGHVS and CDR2 FQNEAQ. The CDR3 loop is CASSPQGNEQFF. The CDR3 DNA reads as TGTGCCAGCAGCCCACAGGGGAATGAGCAGTTCTTC.

The chain is built from TRBV10-3 and TRBJ1-1; 8 bases map to TRBD1. Looked up from germline, CDR1 is ENHRY and CDR2 is SYGVKD. The CDR3 extends over 14 amino acids. Trimming at V came to 4 bases and at J to 4 bases, leaving 5 bases not matched to a gene. In nucleotides, the CDR3 is TGTGCCATCAGTGGGGGTGACAGGGGCACTGAAGCTTTCTTT. This codes for CAISGGDRGTEAFF.

A few counts support this clone. V usage is TRBV5-1 and J usage is TRBJ1-3; D possibly corresponds to TRBD1 (5 bases). This CDR3 is built from 15 residues. The germline gives CDR1 SGHRS, CDR2 YFSETQ. Trimming cost V 0 bases and J 1 base, with 8 bases left between them. CDR3 bases: TGCGCCAGCAGCTTGGGGGGCAGTTCTGGAAACACCATATATTTT. Its translation is CASSLGGSSGNTIYF.

J is TRBJ2-2 and V is TRBV12-3 or TRBV12-4; D call uncertain. This CDR3 comprises 13 residues. V lost 6 bases, J lost 5 bases, and 10 bases lay in between. The CDR3 DNA sequence: TGTGCCAGCAGGTCCGTCTCGACCGGGGAGCTGTTTTTT. Translation: CASRSVSTGELFF.

The chain is built from TRBV12-3 or TRBV12-4 and TRBJ2-5; D not certain. Trimming cost V 6 bases and J 1 base, with 9 bases left between them. CDR3 length equals 13 residues. The CDR3 nucleotides read TGTGCCAGCAGCACCTTAGCCCAAGAGACCCAGTACTTC. It translates to CASSTLAQETQYF.

The V call is TRBV12-3 or TRBV12-4, the J call TRBJ1-3; tentatively, D is TRBD1 (5 bases). The length of the CDR3 is 13 residues. Trimming cost V 6 bases and J 7 bases, with 13 bases left between them. The CDR3 is CASRLDRQNTIYF. In DNA, the CDR3 is TGTGCCAGCAGATTGGACCGACAGAACACCATATATTTT.

This sequence joins TRBV5-1 and TRBJ1-4, with D perhaps TRBD1 (6 bases). V lost 7 bases to trimming and J lost 5 bases, with 12 bases between them. The CDR3 runs to 13 residues. Germline V gene sequence: CDR1 SGHRS, CDR2 YFSETQ. The CDR3 DNA is TGCGCCAGCCACAGGGACGGAAATGAAAAACTGTTTTTT. This encodes CASHRDGNEKLFF.

The V call is TRBV4-2, the J call TRBJ2-5; 8 bases are shared with TRBD1. The CDR3 loop spans 15 amino acids. Germline assignment: CDR1 LGHNA and CDR2 YNFKEQ. Germline trimming cut 1 base from V and 7 bases from J; bases unmatched to any gene: 8. The CDR3 loop reads CASSQADGQGPTQYF. The CDR3 DNA is TGTGCCAGCAGCCAAGCCGATGGACAGGGTCCGACCCAGTACTTC.

CDR3: CASSQEKSWDTVPVANEKLFF. CDR3 nucleotides: TGTGCCAGCAGCCAAGAAAAGAGCTGGGACACCGTCCCGGTGGCTAATGAAAAACTGTTTTTT. The rearrangement uses TRBV4-2 and TRBJ1-4; perhaps TRBD1 as D (6 bases). The CDR3 is made up of 21 amino acids. The V and J ends lost 0 bases and 3 bases respectively, with 26 bases between them. Germline-derived CDR1 and CDR2 are LGHNA and YNFKEQ.